This TCR beta chain appears in the sequencing data of a study of blood T cell repertoires in COVID-19. The overall study: T cells, B-cell-depleted T cells, or PBMCs provided the cDNA or gDNA that served as material.

The repertoire was sequenced with immunoSEQ multiplex PCR; TCRdb's copy has only in-frame clones and lacks some. The data contain over 400,000 clones, 80% to 90% of them singletons. The CDR3 length is 13 residues. V lost 4 bases and J lost 8; bases outside the gene matches: 9. In germline, CDR1 is SQVTM, CDR2 ANQGSEA. The rearrangement links TRBV29-1 to TRBJ1-1, with 8 nucleotides matching TRBD1. Sequencing was performed on peripheral blood. The sequence was obtained from a human donor in a cohort sampled during active COVID-19. CDR3 bases: TGCAGCGTTGTCTCAGGGGGCGCAGGAGAAGCTTTCTTT. Translation: CSVVSGGAGEAFF.